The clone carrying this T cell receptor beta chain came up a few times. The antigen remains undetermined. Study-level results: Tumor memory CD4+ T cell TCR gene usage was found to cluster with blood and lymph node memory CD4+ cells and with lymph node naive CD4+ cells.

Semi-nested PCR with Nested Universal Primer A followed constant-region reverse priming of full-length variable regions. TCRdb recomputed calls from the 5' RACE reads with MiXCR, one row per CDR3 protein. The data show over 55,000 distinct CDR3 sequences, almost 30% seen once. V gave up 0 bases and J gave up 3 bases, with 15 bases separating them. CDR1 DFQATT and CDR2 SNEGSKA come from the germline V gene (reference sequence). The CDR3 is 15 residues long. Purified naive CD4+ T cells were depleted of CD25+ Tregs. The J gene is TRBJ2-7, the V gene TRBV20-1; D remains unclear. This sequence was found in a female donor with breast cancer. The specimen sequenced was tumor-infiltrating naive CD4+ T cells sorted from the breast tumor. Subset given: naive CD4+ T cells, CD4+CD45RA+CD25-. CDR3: CSARDPFQKIYEQYF. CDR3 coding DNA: TGCAGTGCTAGAGATCCTTTCCAGAAAATCTACGAGCAGTACTTC.